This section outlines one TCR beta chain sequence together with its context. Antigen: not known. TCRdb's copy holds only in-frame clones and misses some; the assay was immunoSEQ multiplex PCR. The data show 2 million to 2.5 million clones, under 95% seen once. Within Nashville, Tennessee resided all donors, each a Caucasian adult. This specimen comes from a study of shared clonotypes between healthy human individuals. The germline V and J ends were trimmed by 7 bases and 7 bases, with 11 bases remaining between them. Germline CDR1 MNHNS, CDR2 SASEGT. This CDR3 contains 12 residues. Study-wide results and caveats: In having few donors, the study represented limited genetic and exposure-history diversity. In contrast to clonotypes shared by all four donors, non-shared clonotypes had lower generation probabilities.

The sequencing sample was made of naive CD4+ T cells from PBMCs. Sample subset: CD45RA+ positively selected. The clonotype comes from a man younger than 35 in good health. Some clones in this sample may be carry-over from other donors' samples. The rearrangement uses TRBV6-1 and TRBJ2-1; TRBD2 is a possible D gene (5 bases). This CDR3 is CASTQTRNEQFF. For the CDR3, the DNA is TGTGCCAGCACCCAAACTAGGAATGAGCAGTTCTTC.